The 23 T cell receptor beta chains given below trace back to one sample, sequenced in a study of tissue T cells after allogeneic stem cell transplantation. Assay used: immunoSEQ multiplex PCR; TCRdb lists only in-frame clones, some missing. The sample includes about 43,000 clones, 80% to 95% seen only once; the top ten take 3.5% to 4%. The material sequenced was blood, taken before transplantation. These receptors all come from a woman aged 35 to 69 who later had graft-versus-host disease after an allogeneic stem cell transplant.

This CDR3 reads CATSRDQVAPETQYF. In DNA, the CDR3 is TGTGCCACCAGCAGAGATCAGGTGGCCCCAGAGACCCAGTACTTC. The chain uses TRBV15 and TRBJ2-5; D unresolved. The CDR3 covers 15 residues. The ends were cut back, 0 bases at V and 4 bases at J, with 12 bases in the middle. CDR1 is LNHNV and CDR2 is YYDKDF in the germline V gene (reference sequence).

This sequence joins TRBV18 and TRBJ1-4; D is undetermined. Looked up from germline, CDR1 is KGHSH and CDR2 is LQKENI. Trimming removed 4 bases from V and 2 bases from J, with 8 bases in between. The CDR3 loop spans 14 amino acids. The CDR3 nucleotides are TGTGCCAGCTCACGAGGGATGACTAATGAAAAACTGTTTTTT. Amino acid sequence: CASSRGMTNEKLFF. Based on the CDR3 plus reference TRBV18 and TRBJ1-4, the full variable domain is NAGVMQNPRHLVRRRGQEARLRCSPMKGHSHVYWYRQLPEEGLKFMVYLQKENIIDESGMPKERFSAEFPKEGPSILRIQQVVRGDSAAYFCASSRGMTNEKLFFGSGTQLSVL.

J is TRBJ2-5 and V is TRBV29-1; D is perhaps TRBD2 (5 bases). V lost 0 bases, J lost 4 bases, and 15 bases lay in between. This CDR3 comprises 15 residues. Germline V gene lookup returns CDR1 SQVTM and CDR2 ANQGSEA. This CDR3 reads CSVEDRHSRGETQYF. DNA for the CDR3: TGCAGCGTTGAAGATAGGCACAGTCGGGGAGAGACCCAGTACTTC.

The chain links TRBV30 to TRBJ1-2; D remains unclear. The CDR3 is 11 residues long. V gave up 0 bases and J gave up 8 bases, with 7 bases separating them. Germline assignment: CDR1 GTSNPN and CDR2 SVGIG (reference sequence). For the CDR3, the DNA is TGTGCCTGGAGTGTGGCGGGCGGCTACACCTTC. Residues: CAWSVAGGYTF.

J is TRBJ2-7 and V is TRBV9, with D uncertain. CDR1 is SGDLS, CDR2 YYNGEE, per germline. Trimming took 4 bases from V and 3 from J, leaving 17 bases between them. The length of the CDR3 is 15 residues. The chain's CDR3 is CASSPSLAVIYEQYF. The CDR3, as DNA: TGTGCCAGCAGCCCGTCCTTAGCCGTGATCTACGAGCAGTACTTC.

V gene TRBV11-3 combines with J gene TRBJ1-1; D may be TRBD1 (5 bases). This CDR3 is built from 13 residues. In germline, CDR1 is SGHNT, CDR2 YENEEA. V lost 0 bases and J 6 bases, leaving 8 bases between the germline ends. The CDR3 sequence: CASSLDRGAEAFF. In nucleotides, the CDR3 is TGTGCCAGCAGCTTAGATCGAGGGGCTGAAGCTTTCTTT.

The rearrangement joins TRBV6-5 to TRBJ1-3, with 7 bases aligning to TRBD1. The junction had 9 bases not matched to a gene; V was cut back by 6 bases and J by 4 bases. The CDR3 is 15 residues long. Germline V gene sequence: CDR1 MNHEY, CDR2 SVGAGI. The CDR3 sequence is CASRADRESGNTIYF. The CDR3 coding sequence is TGTGCCAGCAGGGCAGACAGGGAATCCGGAAACACCATATATTTT.

The rearrangement uses TRBV4-1 and TRBJ1-5, with D unclear. The ends were cut back, 4 bases at V and 8 bases at J, with 12 bases in the middle. This CDR3 is 13 amino acids long. Germline loops: CDR1 MGHRA, CDR2 YSYEKL. The CDR3 region has the DNA TGCGCCAGCAGCCGCTGGAATGGTGAGCCCCAGCATTTT. Translated: CASSRWNGEPQHF.

A single count supports this clone. This chain joins TRBV4-1 and TRBJ2-3; D is perhaps TRBD1 (6 bases). V was pared by 1 base and J by 1 base, with 9 bases between. CDR3 length: 15 residues. CDR1 is MGHRA and CDR2 is YSYEKL in the germline V gene. The CDR3 nucleotides are TGCGCCAGCAGCCAAGTCGGGACACGCACAGATACGCAGTATTTT. Translating it yields CASSQVGTRTDTQYF.

The V and J genes are TRBV30 and TRBJ2-2; 10 nucleotides agree with TRBD2. The CDR3 totals 14 residues. The V and J ends lost 3 bases and 5 bases, in that order; junction bases with no gene match: 3. Germline CDR1 GTSNPN, CDR2 SVGIG (reference sequence). DNA of the CDR3: TGTGCCTGGAGGCGAGCGGGAGGGACCGGGGAGCTGTTTTTT. Encoded protein: CAWRRAGGTGELFF.

This sequence joins TRBV12-3 or TRBV12-4 and TRBJ2-1; D uncertain. V was trimmed by 3 bases and J by 9 bases, leaving 6 bases between them. The CDR3 runs to 11 residues. CDR3 amino acids: CASSFLGEQFF. DNA of the CDR3: TGTGCCAGCAGTTTCTTGGGTGAGCAGTTCTTC.

This sequence joins TRBV18 and TRBJ1-1, with D possibly being TRBD1 (5 bases). Germline-derived CDR1 and CDR2 are KGHSH and LQKENI. CDR3 size: 15 residues. Trimming shortened V by 4 bases and J by 4 bases, and 16 bases separated the two germline ends. As DNA, the CDR3 is TGTGCCAGCTCACACGAGATCCAGGGCACCACTGAAGCTTTCTTT. Translating it yields CASSHEIQGTTEAFF. The full variable domain, with the rest looked up from reference TRBV18 and TRBJ1-1, is NAGVMQNPRHLVRRRGQEARLRCSPMKGHSHVYWYRQLPEEGLKFMVYLQKENIIDESGMPKERFSAEFPKEGPSILRIQQVVRGDSAAYFCASSHEIQGTTEAFFGQGTRLTVV.

The genes are TRBV30 and TRBJ2-3, with 8 bases identical to TRBD2. V lost 3 bases, J lost 2 bases, and 10 bases stayed unmatched. The CDR3 is 16 residues long. The germline V gene encodes CDR1 GTSNPN and CDR2 SVGIG (reference sequence). In nucleotides, the CDR3 is TGTGCCTGGAGGCCTACCCTAGCGGGTGTCACAGATACGCAGTATTTT. It specifies CAWRPTLAGVTDTQYF.

The rearrangement joins TRBV18 to TRBJ1-2; D not resolved. Germline V gene lookup returns CDR1 KGHSH and CDR2 LQKENI. The CDR3 consists of 16 residues. The V end lost 2 bases, the J end lost 0 bases, and 13 bases lay between the germline ends. CDR3 protein: CASSPSAGTPNYGYTF. CDR3 bases: TGTGCCAGCTCACCAAGTGCGGGCACCCCTAACTATGGCTACACCTTC.

The chain couples TRBV3-1 (or the pseudogene TRBV3-2) to TRBJ2-7, with D unresolved. The V gene lost 1 base and the J gene lost 2 bases, with 12 bases spanning the gap. Germline V gives CDR1 LGHDT, CDR2 YNNKEL (reference sequence). The CDR3 has 15 residues. The CDR3 coding sequence is TGTGCCAGCAGCCAAGTAATGGGCCTTACCTACGAGCAGTACTTC. Its protein product is CASSQVMGLTYEQYF.

The chain is built from TRBV4-1 and TRBJ1-2; 8 positions match TRBD1. CDR1 MGHRA and CDR2 YSYEKL come from the germline V gene. Trimming took 5 bases from V and 4 from J; bases not matched to a gene: 9. The CDR3 loop spans 15 amino acids. Here the CDR3 reads CASSKGQAAGYGYTF. The CDR3 coding sequence is TGCGCCAGCAGCAAGGGACAGGCGGCGGGCTATGGCTACACCTTC.

The chain joins TRBV5-1 to TRBJ1-1; D might be TRBD1 (5 bases). The CDR3 totals 13 residues. The V gene's germline CDR1 is SGHRS and CDR2 YFSETQ. The V end was cut by 5 bases, the J end by 4 bases, with 12 bases between. The CDR3 reads CASREPGPTEAFF. In nucleotides, the CDR3 is TGCGCCAGCAGAGAGCCGGGACCCACTGAAGCTTTCTTT. Together with reference TRBV5-1 and TRBJ1-1, the CDR3 gives the full variable domain: KAGVTQTPRYLIKTRGQQVTLSCSPISGHRSVSWYQQTPGQGLQFLFEYFSETQRNKGNFPGRFSGRQFSNSRSEMNVSTLELGDSALYLCASREPGPTEAFFGQGTRLTVV.

There are a few counts of this clone. The chain employs TRBV2 and TRBJ1-1, with 7 bases matching TRBD1. Trimming took 7 bases from V and 1 from J; bases not matched to a gene: 6. In germline, CDR1 is SNHLY, CDR2 FYNNEI. CDR3 size: 14 residues. The CDR3 DNA reads as TGTGCCAGCAATCCGGACAGGCGGAACACTGAAGCTTTCTTT. This codes for CASNPDRRNTEAFF.

V is TRBV9 and J is TRBJ2-2, with D uncertain. Germline lookup yields CDR1 SGDLS and CDR2 YYNGEE. V was cut by 4 bases and J by 0 bases, with 13 bases left in between. The CDR3 has 16 residues. CDR3 amino acids: CASSPRVSPNTGELFF. The CDR3 region has the DNA TGTGCCAGCAGCCCCCGGGTGAGCCCGAACACCGGGGAGCTGTTTTTT.

The rearrangement joins TRBV25-1 to TRBJ1-2; D gene ambiguous. In germline, CDR1 is MGHDK, CDR2 SYGVNS. This CDR3 region has 15 residues. Trimming removed 4 bases from V and 4 bases from J, with 16 bases in between. The CDR3 spells CASSAPGEGIYGYTF. The CDR3, as DNA: TGTGCCAGCAGTGCTCCCGGCGAGGGTATCTATGGCTACACCTTC.

The chain has TRBV5-5 and TRBJ1-5; D is undetermined. CDR1 and CDR2 (germline): SGHKS, YYEKEE (reference sequence). CDR3 length: 15 residues. Deletions cut 0 bases from V and 6 bases from J, with 13 bases between. Here the CDR3 reads CASSLAVRLAQPQHF. The CDR3 nucleotides read TGTGCCAGCAGCTTGGCTGTCAGGTTGGCTCAGCCCCAGCATTTT.

The chain joins TRBV20-1 to TRBJ1-2; 7 bases agree with TRBD1. The junction had 5 bases not matched to a gene; V was cut back by 6 bases and J by 7 bases. Germline V gene sequence: CDR1 DFQATT, CDR2 SNEGSKA (reference sequence). This CDR3 has 11 residues. CDR3 sequence (DNA): TGCAGTGCGGACAGGTCGACTGGCTACACCTTC. Translation: CSADRSTGYTF.

V and J are TRBV27 and TRBJ2-3; D remains unclear. The CDR3 length is 14 residues. V was shortened by 5 bases and J by 6 bases, with 15 bases between the two germline ends. In germline, CDR1 is MNHEY, CDR2 SMNVEV (reference sequence). CDR3 loop: CASSKTLRPDTQYF. In nucleotides, the CDR3 is TGTGCCAGCAGTAAGACACTACGGCCGGATACGCAGTATTTT.